The 27 T cell receptor beta chains below all came from one sample that was sequenced in a study of cytomegalovirus exposure and HLA in healthy donors. The study ran its PCR with 60 Vbeta and 13 Jbeta primers. Profiled with immunoSEQ multiplex PCR; TCRdb holds only in-frame clones, not every one. Of over 150,000 clones listed, roughly 80% were seen once; the top ten hold about 4%. Sequences were obtained from PBMCs. The source is a man aged 30-40 years in good health and CMV-seropositive.

The chain has TRBV10-3 and TRBJ2-3; no reliable D call. The CDR3 spans 15 residues. In germline, CDR1 is ENHRY, CDR2 SYGVKD. Trimming took 0 bases from V and 4 from J, leaving 11 bases between them. The CDR3 spells CAISESLEASDTQYF. CDR3 DNA: TGTGCCATCAGTGAGTCGCTAGAAGCGTCAGATACGCAGTATTTT.

This chain uses TRBV7-2 with TRBJ1-2; 9 bases map to TRBD1. The V and J ends lost 5 bases and 8 bases, in that order; junction bases with no gene match: 9. The CDR3 covers 14 residues. Germline V gene lookup returns CDR1 SGHTA and CDR2 FQGNSA. The CDR3 protein is CASSGDRAKQGYTF. CDR3 bases: TGTGCCAGCAGCGGGGACAGGGCAAAGCAAGGCTACACCTTC.

The chain couples TRBV5-1 to TRBJ2-5; no reliable D call. V lost 3 bases to trimming and J lost 3 bases, with 9 bases between them. The CDR3 is 13 residues long. The V gene's germline CDR1 is SGHRS and CDR2 YFSETQ. The CDR3, as DNA: TGCGCCAGCAGCTACGAACTCGAAGAGACCCAGTACTTC. This translates into CASSYELEETQYF.

The chain is built from TRBV10-3 and TRBJ2-1, with TRBD2 matching over 11 bases. J gave up 4 bases and V 0 bases, and 5 bases lay outside the gene matches. The CDR3 has 17 amino acids. The V gene's germline CDR1 is ENHRY and CDR2 SYGVKD. The CDR3 here is CAISESVASGGYNEQFF. The CDR3 DNA reads as TGTGCCATCAGTGAGTCGGTGGCTAGCGGGGGGTACAATGAGCAGTTCTTC.

This clone was seen just once. The genes are TRBV6-4 and TRBJ1-2; 7 positions match TRBD1. Germline V CDR1 and CDR2: MRHNA, SNTAGT. The CDR3 has 13 residues. V trimming: 2 bases; J trimming: 7 bases; junction bases outside the gene matches: 4. CDR3: CASSDKGAGGYTF. The CDR3, as DNA: TGTGCCAGCAGTGACAAGGGGGCCGGTGGCTACACCTTC.

The chain couples TRBV10-3 to TRBJ2-7; D not certain. Germline V lookup: CDR1 ENHRY, CDR2 SYGVKD. This CDR3 region has 12 residues. With 2 bases removed from V and 2 bases from J, the gap between germline ends came to 4 bases. DNA for the CDR3: TGTGCCATCAGTGAGATCGCCTACGAGCAGTACTTC. Translation: CAISEIAYEQYF.

The chain combines TRBV13 with TRBJ1-2, with a weak D call TRBD1 (6 bases). CDR3 length: 14 amino acids. Germline loops: CDR1 PRHDT, CDR2 FYEKMQ (reference sequence). The germline V and J ends were trimmed by 5 bases and 4 bases, with 14 bases remaining between them. Here the CDR3 DNA reads TGTGCCAGCAGCGAACAGGGAATCACCTATGGCTACACCTTC. Translating gives CASSEQGITYGYTF.

Points on this clone: The germline gene is not matched at one end of the junction; a read error may be the cause. The chain couples TRBV4-1 to TRBJ2-3, with 9 bases that match TRBD2. Germline CDR1 and CDR2: MGHRA and YSYEKL. The CDR3 extends over 15 amino acids. In DNA form, the CDR3 reads TGCGCTAGCAGCCAATACCGACTAGCGGCAGATACGCAGTATTTT. Protein: CASSQYRLAADTQYF.

CDR3 residues: CASSQDSPGELFF. In DNA form, the CDR3 reads TGCGCCAGCAGCCAAGACTCCCCCGGGGAGCTGTTTTTT. The V gene is TRBV4-1, the J gene TRBJ2-2; D not certain. Germline loops: CDR1 MGHRA, CDR2 YSYEKL. The germline V and J ends were trimmed by 0 bases and 6 bases, with 5 bases remaining between them. CDR3 length: 13 amino acids.

The V and J genes are TRBV13 and TRBJ2-1, with TRBD1 identical over 11 bases. V dropped 3 bases and J dropped 8; count of bases not matched to a gene: 6. The CDR3 runs to 15 residues. Germline CDR1 PRHDT, CDR2 FYEKMQ (reference sequence). This CDR3 is CASSLGTGGVYEQFF. In DNA form, the CDR3 reads TGTGCCAGCAGCTTGGGGACAGGGGGTGTTTATGAGCAGTTCTTC.

The chain couples TRBV5-6 to TRBJ1-3, with TRBD1 identical over 8 bases. Germline lookup yields CDR1 SGHDT and CDR2 YYEEEE. J was trimmed by 4 bases and V by 4 bases; bases with no gene match: 7. The CDR3 contains 15 residues. CDR3 DNA: TGTGCCAGCAGCCCTGACAGGGGCAGAGGAAACACCATATATTTT. Translation gives CASSPDRGRGNTIYF.

The CDR3 bases are TGCGCCAGCAGCCACCCCGGACAGGGCCAAGAGACCCAGTACTTC. Its translation: CASSHPGQGQETQYF. The V and J genes are TRBV4-1 and TRBJ2-5; 8 bases agree with TRBD1. CDR3 length: 15 residues. Germline V gives CDR1 MGHRA, CDR2 YSYEKL. The J segment lost 1 base and the V segment lost 3 bases, leaving 4 bases of the junction unmatched.

This chain links TRBV27 with TRBJ2-4, with 11 bases lining up with TRBD1. The V gene end was trimmed by 3 bases and the J gene end by 8 bases; junction bases not matched to a gene: 3. The V gene's germline CDR1 is MNHEY and CDR2 SMNVEV (reference sequence). The CDR3 runs to 14 residues. CDR3 bases: TGTGCCAGCAGTTTGGGGACAGGGGGATACATTCAGTACTTC. Translating gives CASSLGTGGYIQYF.

V usage is TRBV19 and J usage is TRBJ1-6; the D is unclear. The CDR3 is 14 amino acids. The ends were cut back, 3 bases at V and 6 bases at J, with 9 bases in the middle. Germline V gives CDR1 LNHDA, CDR2 SQIVND (reference sequence). CDR3 amino acids: CASSIGLFNSPLHF. In nucleotides, the CDR3 is TGTGCCAGTAGTATCGGACTGTTTAATTCACCCCTCCACTTT.

Here the CDR3 reads CASSEVTPDSRDTEAFF. The DNA of the CDR3 is TGTGCCAGCAGTGAAGTCACTCCTGACAGCAGGGACACTGAAGCTTTCTTT. The chain carries TRBV6-1 and TRBJ1-1; the D gene is possibly TRBD1 (5 bases). Germline assignment: CDR1 MNHNS and CDR2 SASEGT. The CDR3 loop spans 17 amino acids. Trimming cost V 1 base and J 3 bases, with 18 bases left between them.

The chain employs TRBV5-1 and TRBJ2-1; maybe TRBD2 (7 bases). Trimming pared 0 bases from V and 10 bases from J, leaving 11 bases between. Germline V gene sequence: CDR1 SGHRS, CDR2 YFSETQ. The CDR3 loop spans 13 amino acids. The CDR3 DNA sequence: TGCGCCAGCAGCTTGGAGGGGGGGGGAGAGCAGTTCTTC. It codes for CASSLEGGGEQFF.

This clone has just a few counts. This sequence joins TRBV4-2 and TRBJ2-1, with TRBD2 matching over 8 bases. V was pared by 2 bases and J by 7 bases, with 10 bases of the junction left unmatched. The CDR3 is 16 amino acids. The germline V gene has CDR1 LGHNA and CDR2 YNFKEQ. CDR3 residues: CASSQWDRGGGNEQFF. DNA for the CDR3: TGTGCCAGCAGCCAATGGGACCGGGGGGGCGGGAATGAGCAGTTCTTC.

About this clone itself: Other DNA sequences within the sample encode an identical CDR3. The chain is built from TRBV9 and TRBJ1-6; D possibly corresponds to TRBD1 (6 bases). There are 14 residues in the CDR3. Between the trimmed V and J ends, which lost 2 bases and 6 bases, there was a span of 9 bases. From germline, CDR1 is SGDLS and CDR2 YYNGEE. The CDR3 spells CASSVMDSNSPLHF. The DNA of the CDR3 is TGTGCCAGCAGCGTGATGGACAGTAATTCACCCCTCCACTTT.

This clone was seen once. The V call is TRBV7-7, the J call TRBJ2-3; 8 positions agree with TRBD2. V gave up 4 bases and J gave up 1 base; unmatched junction bases: 4. CDR3 length equals 15 residues. CDR1 and CDR2 (germline): SSHAT, FNYEAQ (reference sequence). This CDR3 reads CASSYPAGGTDTQYF. As DNA, the CDR3 is TGTGCCAGCAGCTATCCAGCGGGGGGCACAGATACGCAGTATTTT.

The genes are TRBV7-2 and TRBJ2-5; D unresolved. CDR3 size: 13 residues. Looked up from germline, CDR1 is SGHTA and CDR2 is FQGNSA. The V end lost 4 bases, the J end lost 0 bases, and 6 bases lay between the germline ends. The CDR3 nucleotides read TGTGCCAGCAGCTCCGAGTACCAAGAGACCCAGTACTTC. Encoded protein: CASSSEYQETQYF.

The chain carries TRBV20-1 and TRBJ2-7; D ambiguous. The germline CDR1 and CDR2 sequences are DFQATT and SNEGSKA (reference sequence). The CDR3 length is 11 residues. The CDR3 here is CAAPIAYEQYF. As DNA, the CDR3 is TGCGCGGCACCTATAGCCTACGAGCAGTACTTC.

This chain joins TRBV7-2 and TRBJ1-4; perhaps TRBD1 as D (6 bases). The CDR3 runs to 14 residues. From germline, CDR1 is SGHTA and CDR2 FQGNSA. The ends were cut back, 5 bases at V and 4 bases at J, with 11 bases in the middle. CDR3 DNA sequence: TGTGCCAGCAGCCCGGACAGCTTTAATGAAAAACTGTTTTTT. Protein sequence: CASSPDSFNEKLFF.

This clone was detected a few times. This chain links TRBV7-2 with TRBJ2-3, with TRBD1 matching over 8 bases. The V and J ends lost 4 bases and 1 base, in that order; junction bases with no gene match: 1. Germline CDR1 SGHTA, CDR2 FQGNSA. The length of the CDR3 is 14 residues. CDR3 protein: CASSSDRGTDTQYF. CDR3 nucleotides: TGTGCCAGCAGCTCGGACAGGGGCACAGATACGCAGTATTTT.

This clone has more than one count but fewer than ten. V and J are TRBV9 and TRBJ2-2; possibly TRBD2 for D (6 bases). This CDR3 spans 16 amino acids. Germline CDR1 and CDR2: SGDLS and YYNGEE. Trimming removed 2 bases at V and 3 bases at J, with 14 bases between. This chain's CDR3 is CASSVGGIQYTGELFF. Here the CDR3 DNA reads TGTGCCAGCAGCGTCGGGGGAATCCAATACACCGGGGAGCTGTTTTTT.

This sequence joins TRBV30 and TRBJ2-5; 7 bases are a match to TRBD1. Germline V gene sequence: CDR1 GTSNPN, CDR2 SVGIG (reference sequence). CDR3 length equals 15 residues. V shed 5 bases, J shed 1 base, and the junction held 10 bases outside the gene matches. Here the CDR3 DNA reads TGTGCCTGGGATAATGACAGGGTTTTCCAAGAGACCCAGTACTTC. It yields the protein CAWDNDRVFQETQYF.

V gene TRBV23-1 combines with J gene TRBJ1-2, with D possibly matching TRBD1 (6 bases). TRBV23-1 is marked as an open reading frame, function uncertain. Trimming removed 0 bases at V and 3 bases at J, with 11 bases between. The CDR3 extends over 15 amino acids. CDR3 protein: CASSQSYRAHYGYTF. The CDR3 region has the DNA TGCGCCAGCAGTCAATCATACAGGGCCCACTATGGCTACACCTTC.

The chain has TRBV5-6 and TRBJ1-2, with D uncertain. Germline values: CDR1 SGHDT, CDR2 YYEEEE. The CDR3 extends over 12 amino acids. Deletions cut 1 base from V and 6 bases from J, with 7 bases between. Here the CDR3 DNA reads TGTGCCAGCAGCTTGTTTAGAGATGGCTACACCTTC. Protein: CASSLFRDGYTF.